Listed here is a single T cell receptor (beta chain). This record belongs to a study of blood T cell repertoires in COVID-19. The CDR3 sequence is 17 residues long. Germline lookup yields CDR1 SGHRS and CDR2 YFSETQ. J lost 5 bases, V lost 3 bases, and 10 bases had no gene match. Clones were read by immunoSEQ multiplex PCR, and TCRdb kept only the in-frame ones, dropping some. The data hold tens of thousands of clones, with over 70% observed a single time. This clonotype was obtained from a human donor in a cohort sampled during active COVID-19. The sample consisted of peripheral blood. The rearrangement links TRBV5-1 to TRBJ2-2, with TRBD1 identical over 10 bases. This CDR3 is CASSSYRTGGRTGELFF. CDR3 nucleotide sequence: TGCGCCAGCAGCTCTTACCGGACAGGGGGTCGGACCGGGGAGCTGTTTTTT. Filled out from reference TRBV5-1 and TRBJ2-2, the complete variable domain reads KAGVTQTPRYLIKTRGQQVTLSCSPISGHRSVSWYQQTPGQGLQFLFEYFSETQRNKGNFPGRFSGRQFSNSRSEMNVSTLELGDSALYLCASSSYRTGGRTGELFFGEGSRLTVL.